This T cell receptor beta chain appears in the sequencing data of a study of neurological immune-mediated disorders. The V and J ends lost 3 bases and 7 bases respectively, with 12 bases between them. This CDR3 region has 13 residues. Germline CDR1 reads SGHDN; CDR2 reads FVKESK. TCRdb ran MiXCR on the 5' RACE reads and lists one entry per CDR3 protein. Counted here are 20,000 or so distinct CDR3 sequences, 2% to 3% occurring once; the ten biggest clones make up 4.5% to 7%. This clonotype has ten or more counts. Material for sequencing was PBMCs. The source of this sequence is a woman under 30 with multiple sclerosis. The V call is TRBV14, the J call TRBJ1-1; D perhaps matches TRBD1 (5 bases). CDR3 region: CASSQIQGFEAFF. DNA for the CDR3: TGTGCCAGCAGCCAGATCCAGGGCTTTGAAGCTTTCTTT.